Below, 9 T cell receptor beta chains from the same sample are listed, as sequenced in a study of technical replicates of blood from several donors. Sequencing used immunoSEQ multiplex PCR; TCRdb keeps in-frame clones, though not all of them. This table has some 69,000 clones, around 90% appearing once. Specimen: PBMCs. All receptors derive from a human donor in good health. Some clones in this sample may be carry-over from other donors' samples.

This clone has only one observation. V gene TRBV18 combines with J gene TRBJ2-5; D is perhaps TRBD1 (5 bases). V was shortened by 2 bases and J by 5 bases, with 15 bases between the two germline ends. CDR1 and CDR2 (germline): KGHSH, LQKENI. This CDR3 spans 15 amino acids. CDR3 amino acids: CASSPNQGRAETQYF. The CDR3, as DNA: TGTGCCAGCTCACCAAACCAGGGAAGGGCGGAGACCCAGTACTTC. Combining the CDR3 with reference TRBV18 and TRBJ2-5 gives the whole variable domain NAGVMQNPRHLVRRRGQEARLRCSPMKGHSHVYWYRQLPEEGLKFMVYLQKENIIDESGMPKERFSAEFPKEGPSILRIQQVVRGDSAAYFCASSPNQGRAETQYFGPGTRLLVL.

The rearrangement uses TRBV30 and TRBJ2-7; D possibly corresponds to TRBD1 (5 bases). The CDR3 loop spans 11 amino acids. Per the germline V gene, CDR1 is GTSNPN and CDR2 is SVGIG (reference sequence). V shed 2 bases and J shed 4 bases, with 6 bases lying between them. The CDR3 DNA sequence: TGTGCCTGGAGTCAGGGATACGAGCAGTACTTC. Its translation: CAWSQGYEQYF. The full variable domain, rest sourced from reference TRBV30 and TRBJ2-7, is SQTIHQWPATLVQPVGSPLSLECTVEGTSNPNLYWYRQAAGRGLQLLFYSVGIGQISSEVPQNLSASRPQDRQFILSSKKLLLSDSGFYLCAWSQGYEQYFGPGTRLTVT.

V is TRBV7-3 and J is TRBJ2-3, with 13 bases aligning to TRBD2. Germline V CDR1 and CDR2: SGHTA, FQGTGA. The junction had 4 bases not matched to a gene; V was cut back by 2 bases and J by 5 bases. The CDR3 runs 16 residues. This chain's CDR3 is CASSLGLAGAGDTQYF. CDR3 in DNA: TGTGCCAGCAGCTTAGGACTAGCGGGAGCTGGAGATACGCAGTATTTT.

The chain links TRBV4-3 to TRBJ2-3, with D tentatively TRBD1 (6 bases). CDR1 is LGHNA and CDR2 is YSLEER in the germline V gene. V was cut by 1 base and J by 3 bases, with 14 bases left in between. The CDR3 sequence is 16 residues long. The CDR3 region has the DNA TGCGCCAGCAGCCAAGTACAGGGCTCGGGGACAGATACGCAGTATTTT. This encodes CASSQVQGSGTDTQYF.

J is TRBJ2-3 and V is TRBV2; D might be TRBD2 (6 bases). V lost 4 bases and J lost 2, with 10 bases in between. Germline assignment: CDR1 SNHLY and CDR2 FYNNEI. There are 14 residues in the CDR3. The CDR3: CASSAGLTTDTQYF. In DNA form, the CDR3 reads TGTGCCAGCAGTGCGGGACTTACCACAGATACGCAGTATTTT. Full variable domain (rest looked up from reference TRBV2 and TRBJ2-3): EPEVTQTPSHQVTQMGQEVILRCVPISNHLYFYWYRQILGQKVEFLVSFYNNEISEKSEIFDDQFSVERPDGSNFTLKIRSTKLEDSAMYFCASSAGLTTDTQYFGPGTRLTVL.

This clone was recorded only once. The rearrangement uses TRBV5-1 and TRBJ2-7; D may be TRBD2 (6 bases). The length of the CDR3 is 14 residues. CDR1 is SGHRS and CDR2 is YFSETQ in the germline V gene. V lost 3 bases, J lost 3 bases, and 13 bases lay in between. The CDR3 nucleotides are TGCGCCAGCAGCTGGGAGCGGGCCGACTACGAGCAGTACTTC. Its protein product is CASSWERADYEQYF.

V usage is TRBV4-3 and J usage is TRBJ1-4; D is uncertain. V dropped 2 bases and J dropped 5 bases, with 15 bases sitting between them. The germline V gene encodes CDR1 LGHNA and CDR2 YSLEER. There are 16 residues in the CDR3. The DNA for the CDR3 is TGCGCCAGCAGCCAAACCCCCGGGGTGCCGAATGAAAAACTGTTTTTT. Its protein product is CASSQTPGVPNEKLFF.

The chain joins TRBV15 to TRBJ2-3; TRBD2 agrees at 10 bases. The CDR3 spans 15 residues. The J segment lost 0 bases and the V segment lost 3 bases, leaving 0 bases of the junction unmatched. Germline CDR1 and CDR2: LNHNV and YYDKDF (reference sequence). The CDR3 here is CATSRTSGSTDTQYF. DNA of the CDR3: TGTGCCACCAGCAGGACTAGCGGGAGCACAGATACGCAGTATTTT. Variable domain in full (rest from reference TRBV15 and TRBJ2-3): DAMVIQNPRYQVTQFGKPVTLSCSQTLNHNVMYWYQQKSSQAPKLLFHYYDKDFNNEADTPDNFQSRRPNTSFCFLDIRSPGLGDTAMYLCATSRTSGSTDTQYFGPGTRLTVL.

This clone was detected only once. The chain recombines TRBV30 with TRBJ1-5; tentative D call: TRBD1 (6 bases). Germline lookup yields CDR1 GTSNPN and CDR2 SVGIG (reference sequence). The CDR3 is made up of 15 amino acids. V was clipped by 1 base and J by 7 bases, with 17 bases between them. CDR3 DNA sequence: TGTGCCTGGAGTGAGGAGGATAGGGGGAACCAGCCCCAGCATTTT. This translates into CAWSEEDRGNQPQHF.